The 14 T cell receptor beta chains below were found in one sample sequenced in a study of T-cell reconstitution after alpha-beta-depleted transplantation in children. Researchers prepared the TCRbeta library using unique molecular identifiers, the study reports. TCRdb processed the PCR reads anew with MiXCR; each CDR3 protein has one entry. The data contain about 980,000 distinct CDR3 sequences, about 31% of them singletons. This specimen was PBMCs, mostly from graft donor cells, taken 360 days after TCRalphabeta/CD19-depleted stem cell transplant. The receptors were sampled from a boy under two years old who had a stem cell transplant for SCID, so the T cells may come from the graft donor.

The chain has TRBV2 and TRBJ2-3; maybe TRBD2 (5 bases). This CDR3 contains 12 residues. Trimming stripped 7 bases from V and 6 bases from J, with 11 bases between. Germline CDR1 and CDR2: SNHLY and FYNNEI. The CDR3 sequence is CASKARRDTQYF. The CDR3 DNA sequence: TGTGCCAGCAAAGCACGGAGGGATACGCAGTATTTT.

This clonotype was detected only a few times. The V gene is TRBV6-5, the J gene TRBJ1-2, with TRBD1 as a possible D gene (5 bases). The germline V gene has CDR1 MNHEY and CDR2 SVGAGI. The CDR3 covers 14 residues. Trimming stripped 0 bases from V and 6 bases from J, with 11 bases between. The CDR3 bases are TGTGCCAGCAGTTACTCCGCAGGGTGGGATGGCTACACCTTC. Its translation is CASSYSAGWDGYTF.

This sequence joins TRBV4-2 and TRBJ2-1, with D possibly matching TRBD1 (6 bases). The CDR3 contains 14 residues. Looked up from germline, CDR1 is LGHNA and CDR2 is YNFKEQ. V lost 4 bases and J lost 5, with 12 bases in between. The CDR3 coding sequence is TGTGCCAGCAGCCGAGGTGGGGGCAACAATGAGCAGTTCTTC. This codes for CASSRGGGNNEQFF.

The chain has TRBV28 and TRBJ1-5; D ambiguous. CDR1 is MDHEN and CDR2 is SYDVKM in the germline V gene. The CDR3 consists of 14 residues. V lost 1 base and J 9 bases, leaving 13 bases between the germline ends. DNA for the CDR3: TGTGCCAGCAGTTTATCTGGCGTGATCGGGCCCCAGCATTTT. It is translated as CASSLSGVIGPQHF.

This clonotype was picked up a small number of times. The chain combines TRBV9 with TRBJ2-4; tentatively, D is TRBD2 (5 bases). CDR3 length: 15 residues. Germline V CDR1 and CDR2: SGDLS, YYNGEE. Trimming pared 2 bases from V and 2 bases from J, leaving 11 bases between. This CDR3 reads CASSVNEGPKNIQYF. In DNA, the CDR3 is TGTGCCAGCAGCGTCAACGAGGGTCCCAAAAACATTCAGTACTTC.

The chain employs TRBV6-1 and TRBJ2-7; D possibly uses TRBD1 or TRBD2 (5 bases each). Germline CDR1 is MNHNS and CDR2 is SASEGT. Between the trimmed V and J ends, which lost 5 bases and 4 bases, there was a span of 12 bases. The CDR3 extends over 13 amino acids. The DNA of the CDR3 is TGTGCCAGCAGTCCGACAGCGGTTTACGAGCAGTACTTC. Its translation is CASSPTAVYEQYF.

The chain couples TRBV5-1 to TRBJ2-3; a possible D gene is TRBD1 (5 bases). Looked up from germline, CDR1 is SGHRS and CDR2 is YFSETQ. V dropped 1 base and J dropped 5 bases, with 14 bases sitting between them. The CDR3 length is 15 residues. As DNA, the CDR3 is TGCGCCAGCAGCTTGAAGGGGCCCAGGGTAGATACGCAGTATTTT. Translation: CASSLKGPRVDTQYF.

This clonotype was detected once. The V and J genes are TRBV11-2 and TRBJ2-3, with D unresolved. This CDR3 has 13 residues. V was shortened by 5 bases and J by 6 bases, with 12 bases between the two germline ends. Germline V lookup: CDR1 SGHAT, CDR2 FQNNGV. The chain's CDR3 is CASSQDPLDTQYF. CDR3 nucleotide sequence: TGTGCCAGCAGCCAGGACCCGTTGGATACGCAGTATTTT. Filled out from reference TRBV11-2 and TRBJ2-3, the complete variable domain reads EAGVAQSPRYKIIEKRQSVAFWCNPISGHATLYWYQQILGQGPKLLIQFQNNGVVDDSQLPKDRFSAERLKGVDSTLKIQPAKLEDSAVYLCASSQDPLDTQYFGPGTRLTVL.

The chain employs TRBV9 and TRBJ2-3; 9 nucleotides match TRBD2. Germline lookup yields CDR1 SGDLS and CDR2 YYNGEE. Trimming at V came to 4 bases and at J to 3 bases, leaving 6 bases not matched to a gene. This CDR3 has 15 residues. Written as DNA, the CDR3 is TGTGCCAGCAGCCCCTGGACTAGCGAGACAGATACGCAGTATTTT. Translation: CASSPWTSETDTQYF.

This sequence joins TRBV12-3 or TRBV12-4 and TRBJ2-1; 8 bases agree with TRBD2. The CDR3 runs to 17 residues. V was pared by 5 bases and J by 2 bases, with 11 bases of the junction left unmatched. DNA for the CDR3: TGTGCCAGCAGTCCAAAGGGACTAGGCGCACCCTACAATGAGCAGTTCTTC. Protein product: CASSPKGLGAPYNEQFF.

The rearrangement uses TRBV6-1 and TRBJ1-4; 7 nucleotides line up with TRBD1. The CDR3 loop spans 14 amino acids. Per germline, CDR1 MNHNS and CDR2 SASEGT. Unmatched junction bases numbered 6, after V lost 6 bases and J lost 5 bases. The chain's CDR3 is CASRPGQINEKLFF. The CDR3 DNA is TGTGCCAGCAGGCCGGGACAGATAAATGAAAAACTGTTTTTT.

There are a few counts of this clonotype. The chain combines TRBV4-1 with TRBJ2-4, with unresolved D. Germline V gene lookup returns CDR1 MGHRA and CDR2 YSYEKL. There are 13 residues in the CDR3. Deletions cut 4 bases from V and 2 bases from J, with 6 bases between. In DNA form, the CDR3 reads TGCGCCAGCAGCCCCGGAACCAAAAACATTCAGTACTTC. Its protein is CASSPGTKNIQYF.

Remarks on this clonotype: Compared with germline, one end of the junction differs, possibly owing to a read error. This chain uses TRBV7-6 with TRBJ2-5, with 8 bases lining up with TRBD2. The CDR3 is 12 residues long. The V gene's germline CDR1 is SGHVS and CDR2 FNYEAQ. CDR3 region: CASSLSRTSLSF. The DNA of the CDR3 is TGTGCCAGCAGCTTATCGCGGACTAGCTTGTCTTTC.

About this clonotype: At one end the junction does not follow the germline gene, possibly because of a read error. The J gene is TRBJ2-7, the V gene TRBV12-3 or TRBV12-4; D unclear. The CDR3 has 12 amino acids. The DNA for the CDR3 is TGTGCCAGCAGCTTAGAGCTATACGAGCAGTACTTC. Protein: CASSLELYEQYF.